This T cell receptor beta chain came from a study of somatic mutations in cytotoxic T cells in rheumatoid arthritis. Sequenced by immunoSEQ multiplex PCR; TCRdb stores in-frame clones only, minus some. The sample shows some 29,000 clones, more than 75% of them seen only once. CDR1 and CDR2 (germline): SGHAT, FQNNGV. V trimming: 5 bases; J trimming: 2 bases; junction bases outside the gene matches: 14. The CDR3 consists of 17 residues. The origin of this receptor is an adult with rheumatoid arthritis. This chain joins TRBV11-2 and TRBJ2-7; the match to TRBD2 covers 8 bases. The sequenced sample was CD8+ T cells sorted from blood. The CDR3 DNA reads TGTGCCAGCAGCGACGCAGTCGGGACTAGTGTTCCCTACGAGCAGTACTTC. Translation: CASSDAVGTSVPYEQYF.